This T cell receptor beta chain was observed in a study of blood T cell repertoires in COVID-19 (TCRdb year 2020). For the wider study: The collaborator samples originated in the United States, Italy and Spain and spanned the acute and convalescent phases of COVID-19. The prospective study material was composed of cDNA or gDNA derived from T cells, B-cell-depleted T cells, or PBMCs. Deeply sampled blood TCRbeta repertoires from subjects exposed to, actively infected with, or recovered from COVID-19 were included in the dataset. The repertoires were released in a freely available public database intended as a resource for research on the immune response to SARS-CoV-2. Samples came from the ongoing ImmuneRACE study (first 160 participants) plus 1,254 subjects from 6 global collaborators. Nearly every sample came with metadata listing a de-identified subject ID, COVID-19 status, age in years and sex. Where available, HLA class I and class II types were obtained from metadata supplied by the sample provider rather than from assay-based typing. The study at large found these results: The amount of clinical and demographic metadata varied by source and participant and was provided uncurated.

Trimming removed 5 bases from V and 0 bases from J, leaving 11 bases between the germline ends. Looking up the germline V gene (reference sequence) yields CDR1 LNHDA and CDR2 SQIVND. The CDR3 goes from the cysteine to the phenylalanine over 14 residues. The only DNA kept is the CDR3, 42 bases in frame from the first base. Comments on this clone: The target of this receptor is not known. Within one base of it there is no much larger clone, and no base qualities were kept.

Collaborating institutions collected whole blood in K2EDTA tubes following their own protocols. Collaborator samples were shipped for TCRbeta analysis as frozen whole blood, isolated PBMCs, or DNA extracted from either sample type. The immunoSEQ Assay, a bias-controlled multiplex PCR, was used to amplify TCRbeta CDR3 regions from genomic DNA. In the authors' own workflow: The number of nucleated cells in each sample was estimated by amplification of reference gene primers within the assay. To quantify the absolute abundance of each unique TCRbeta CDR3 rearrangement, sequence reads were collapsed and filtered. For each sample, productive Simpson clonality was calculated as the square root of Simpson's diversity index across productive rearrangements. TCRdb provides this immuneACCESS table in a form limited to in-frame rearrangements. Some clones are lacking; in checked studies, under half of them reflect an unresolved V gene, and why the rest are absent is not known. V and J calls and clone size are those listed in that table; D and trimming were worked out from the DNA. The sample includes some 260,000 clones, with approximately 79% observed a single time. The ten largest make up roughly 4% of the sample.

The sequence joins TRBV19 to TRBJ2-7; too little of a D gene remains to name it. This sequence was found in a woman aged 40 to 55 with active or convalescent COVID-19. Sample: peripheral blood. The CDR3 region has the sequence CASSPETGSYEQYF. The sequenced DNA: TGTGCCAGTAGTCCAGAGACTGGCTCCTACGAGCAGTACTTC.